This is a list of T cell receptor beta chains from one sample in a study of T-cell memory formation after mild COVID-19. Via MiXCR, TCRdb re-called the 5' RACE reads, giving one row per CDR3 protein. The repertoire includes about 290,000 distinct CDR3 sequences, 15% of them detected once, and 22% sits in the top ten. The specimen was PBMCs or a T cell subset sorted from them (not recorded which). The receptors were sampled from a man between 18 and 35 years old who had mild COVID-19 (a few samples of this study predate the infection). Cell type and time point are not known. The CDR3 runs from the conserved cysteine through the conserved F or W. The D gene is left open where the match is weak. The size field is filled for only some rows; it gives once, few, many or a size class.

J gene | clone size | D gene | V gene | CDR3 protein | CDR3 DNA
TRBJ2-5 | few | TRBD2 | TRBV5-1 | CASSTGLAGTQETQYF | TGCGCCAGCAGCACGGGACTAGCGGGGACCCAAGAGACCCAGTACTTC
TRBJ1-4 | few | . | TRBV5-8 | CASRDSLREKLFF | TGTGCCAGCAGGGACAGTCTTCGCGAAAAACTGTTTTTT
TRBJ1-2 | few | . | TRBV7-9 | CASSLVTPKGALGYGYTF | TGTGCCAGCAGCTTAGTAACCCCCAAAGGGGCCCTAGGCTATGGCTACACCTTC
TRBJ2-3 | few | . | TRBV2 | CASTPHTDTQYF | TGTGCCAGCACCCCACACACAGATACGCAGTATTTT
TRBJ2-3 | few | . | TRBV27 | CASNVAQGPTDTQYF | TGTGCCAGCAATGTCGCACAGGGCCCCACAGATACGCAGTATTTT
TRBJ1-1 | few | TRBD1 | TRBV20-1 | CSAGQVMNTEAFF | TGCAGTGCCGGACAGGTGATGAACACTGAAGCTTTCTTT
TRBJ2-5 | few | . | TRBV7-2 | CASSGTGGGETQYF | TGTGCCAGCAGCGGCACAGGAGGTGGAGAGACCCAGTACTTC
TRBJ2-7 | few | TRBD1 | TRBV6-5 | CASFPSGQAYEQYF | TGTGCCAGCTTTCCCTCGGGACAGGCCTACGAGCAGTACTTC
TRBJ2-2 | few | TRBD1 | TRBV5-1 | CASSLLLGTGNTGELFF | TGCGCCAGCAGCTTGTTGTTGGGGACAGGGAACACCGGGGAGCTGTTTTTT
TRBJ2-5 | many | TRBD2 | TRBV11-2 | CASRPSGGAPETQYF | TGTGCCAGCAGACCTAGCGGGGGGGCCCCAGAGACCCAGTACTTC
TRBJ2-5 | . | TRBD2 | TRBV6-1 | CASSDGLARKTQYF | TGTGCCAGCAGTGATGGACTAGCTAGGAAGACCCAGTACTTC
TRBJ2-7 | few | TRBD1 | TRBV18 | CASSPAGTGTYEQYF | TGTGCCAGCTCACCAGCGGGGACAGGGACCTACGAGCAGTACTTC
TRBJ1-1 | . | . | TRBV18 | CASSPDTSEAFF | TGTGCCAGCTCACCAGACACCTCTGAAGCTTTCTTT
TRBJ2-3 | . | TRBD1 | TRBV10-3 | CAIRDRGTDTQYF | TGTGCCATCAGGGACAGGGGCACAGATACGCAGTATTTT
TRBJ2-5 | few | . | TRBV10-3 | CAISDPDSFQETQYF | TGTGCCATCAGTGACCCCGACAGCTTTCAAGAGACCCAGTACTTC
TRBJ2-6 | few | . | TRBV5-1 | CASSPPTPVGANVLTF | TGCGCCAGCAGCCCCCCGACACCTGTTGGGGCCAACGTCCTGACTTTC
TRBJ1-2 | . | TRBD1 | TRBV2 | CASRPGTGDSYGYTF | TGTGCCAGCAGACCCGGGACAGGGGACAGTTATGGCTACACCTTC
TRBJ1-2 | . | TRBD1 | TRBV12-3/TRBV12-4 | CASSLSEGAQGYTF | TGTGCCAGCAGTTTAAGTGAGGGGGCGCAAGGCTACACCTTC
TRBJ1-4 | few | TRBD1 | TRBV4-3 | CASSRRQGSNEKLFF | TGCGCCAGCAGCCGCAGACAGGGAAGTAATGAAAAACTGTTTTTT
TRBJ2-7 | many | . | TRBV7-9 | CASSLDRATYEQYF | TGTGCCAGCAGCTTAGATCGGGCCACCTACGAGCAGTACTTC
TRBJ2-3 | few | . | TRBV10-1 | CASSEQNTQYF | TGCGCCAGCAGTGAACAAAATACGCAGTATTTT
TRBJ2-7 | . | . | TRBV5-1 | CASSYDRAYEQYF | TGCGCCAGCAGCTACGACAGAGCCTACGAGCAGTACTTC
TRBJ1-5 | . | . | TRBV5-6 | CASSLGRGRNQPQHF | TGTGCCAGCAGCTTGGGCCGAGGGAGGAATCAGCCCCAGCATTTT
TRBJ1-1 | few | . | TRBV12-3/TRBV12-4 | CASTFAPTDPNTEAFF | TGTGCCAGCACCTTCGCACCGACAGACCCGAACACTGAAGCTTTCTTT
TRBJ2-7 | . | . | TRBV4-1 | CASSHTGDAGYEQYF | TGCGCCAGCAGCCACACAGGCGATGCAGGGTACGAGCAGTACTTC
TRBJ2-1 | few | . | TRBV7-6 | CASSPVGGRYNEQFF | TGTGCCAGCAGCCCCGTGGGGGGCCGATACAATGAGCAGTTCTTC
TRBJ2-7 | . | . | TRBV6-5 | CASSYTLPTRKAYEQYF | TGTGCCAGCAGTTACACTCTTCCAACCCGCAAGGCCTACGAGCAGTACTTC
TRBJ1-2 | . | TRBD1 | TRBV20-1 | CSAPGTGGIYGYTF | TGCAGTGCCCCAGGGACAGGGGGCATCTATGGCTACACCTTC